Listed here is a single TCR beta chain. This CDR3 is built from 14 residues. With V trimmed by 0 bases and J by 7 bases, 6 bases remained unmatched. Germline V gives CDR1 SGHNT, CDR2 YYREEE (reference sequence). The method was immunoSEQ multiplex PCR; TCRdb's version includes in-frame clones alone and lacks a portion of them. The sample has a few hundred thousand clones; approximately 89% are singletons. This entry belongs to a study of blood T cell repertoires in COVID-19. Clinical histories supplied by participants themselves formed the basis of cohort assignment. Among Cohort 3 donors, those recovered had two negative PCRs, clearance, or symptom resolution.

The rearrangement joins TRBV5-4 to TRBJ1-2, with 7 positions matching TRBD1. The TCR sequence derives from a woman in her sixties or seventies who had recovered from COVID-19. Sample: PBMCs or T cells enriched from blood (not recorded which). The CDR3 sequence is CASSLAKGAVGYTF. DNA for the CDR3: TGTGCCAGCAGCTTGGCCAAGGGGGCCGTTGGCTACACCTTC.